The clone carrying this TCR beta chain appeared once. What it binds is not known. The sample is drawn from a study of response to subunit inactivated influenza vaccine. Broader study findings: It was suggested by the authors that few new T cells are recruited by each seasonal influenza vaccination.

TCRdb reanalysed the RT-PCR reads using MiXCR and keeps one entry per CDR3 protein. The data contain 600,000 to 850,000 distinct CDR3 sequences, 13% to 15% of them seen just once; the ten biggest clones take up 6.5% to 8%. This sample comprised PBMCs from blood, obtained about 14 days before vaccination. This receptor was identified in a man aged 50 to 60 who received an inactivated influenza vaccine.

The CDR3 nucleotides read TGTGCCACCAGCAGAGATCGTTTAGGGGGAGAGACCCAGTACTTC. Translated, it gives CATSRDRLGGETQYF. This chain uses TRBV15 with TRBJ2-5; a weak D match, TRBD1 (6 bases). This CDR3 has 15 amino acids. Germline-derived CDR1 and CDR2 are LNHNV and YYDKDF (reference sequence). V lost 0 bases, J lost 4 bases, and 12 bases lay in between.